These 27 T cell receptor beta chains were sequenced from one sample in a study of T cell responses to AZD1222 COVID-19 vaccine. Assay: immunoSEQ multiplex PCR; the TCRdb copy retains only in-frame clones and omits some. The repertoire consists of more than 110,000 clones, with 80% to 90% occurring once and the leading ten covering around 8%. The starting material was peripheral blood, obtained on day 0 of AZD1222 vaccination. These receptors all come from an adult in good health.

The chain employs TRBV11-2 and TRBJ1-2; D not certain. The CDR3 runs to 14 residues. Per germline, CDR1 SGHAT and CDR2 FQNNGV. The germline V and J ends were trimmed by 7 bases and 4 bases, with 16 bases remaining between them. This CDR3 reads CASTSGPGGYGYTF. CDR3 sequence (DNA): TGTGCCAGCACCTCCGGACCGGGCGGCTATGGCTACACCTTC.

This clone was counted a single time. The V and J genes are TRBV4-1 and TRBJ2-7; 11 positions match TRBD2. The length of the CDR3 is 16 residues. Germline CDR1 is MGHRA and CDR2 is YSYEKL. V was clipped by 0 bases and J by 3 bases; unmatched bases: 4. The CDR3 DNA follows: TGCGCCAGCAGCCAAGAACGACTAGCGGGGTACTACGAGCAGTACTTC. Amino acid sequence: CASSQERLAGYYEQYF.

The chain combines TRBV7-8 with TRBJ1-1; D is unclear. Germline CDR1 SGHVS, CDR2 FQNEAQ. This CDR3 is built from 15 residues. The ends were cut back, 0 bases at V and 5 bases at J, with 13 bases in the middle. CDR3 in DNA: TGTGCCAGCAGCTTAGCAAGTCAGGTTCCGACTGAAGCTTTCTTT. Amino acids: CASSLASQVPTEAFF.

CDR3 residues: CASSQVRDSYEQYF. CDR3 DNA sequence: TGTGCCAGCAGCCAAGTCAGGGACTCCTACGAGCAGTACTTC. The chain has TRBV4-2 and TRBJ2-7; D might be TRBD1 (5 bases). The germline CDR1 and CDR2 sequences are LGHNA and YNFKEQ. This CDR3 is built from 14 residues. The V and J ends lost 1 base and 0 bases respectively, with 7 bases between them.

The chain has TRBV10-2 and TRBJ2-3; D is uncertain. V was cut by 8 bases and J by 5 bases, with 5 bases left in between. The length of the CDR3 is 10 residues. Germline values: CDR1 WSHSY, CDR2 SAAADI. The CDR3 is CASYGDTQYF. The CDR3 DNA follows: TGCGCCAGCTACGGAGATACGCAGTATTTT.

As DNA, the CDR3 is TGTGCCTGGAGCCGGGGGGCAGATACGCAGTATTTT. Protein sequence: CAWSRGADTQYF. The chain links TRBV30 to TRBJ2-3; TRBD2 matches at 7 bases. Per germline, CDR1 GTSNPN and CDR2 SVGIG (reference sequence). The junction had 1 base not matched to a gene; V was cut back by 3 bases and J by 4 bases. The CDR3 covers 12 residues.

The rearrangement uses TRBV7-8 and TRBJ2-2; 9 bases align to TRBD2. Germline loops: CDR1 SGHVS, CDR2 FQNEAQ. With 1 base clipped from V and 9 bases from J, the junction kept 15 bases outside the gene matches. The CDR3 length is 18 residues. CDR3 loop: CASSLGGGTSSPGRELFF. The CDR3 bases are TGTGCCAGCAGCTTAGGGGGAGGGACTAGCAGTCCTGGGCGGGAGCTGTTTTTT.

The chain joins TRBV27 to TRBJ2-7; perhaps TRBD1 as D (5 bases). Germline V gene data show CDR1 as MNHEY and CDR2 as SMNVEV (reference sequence). The CDR3 loop spans 13 amino acids. Trimming removed 2 bases at V and 4 bases at J, with 9 bases between. The CDR3 region is CASSLNRRYEQYF. DNA of the CDR3: TGTGCCAGCAGTTTAAACAGGAGATACGAGCAGTACTTC.

The V gene is TRBV4-2, the J gene TRBJ2-1; D perhaps matches TRBD2 (6 bases). The CDR3 covers 14 residues. CDR1 and CDR2 (germline): LGHNA, YNFKEQ. V lost 2 bases and J lost 5, with 10 bases in between. In DNA, the CDR3 is TGTGCCAGCAGCCAAATCGGACTAAACAATGAGCAGTTCTTC. Translation: CASSQIGLNNEQFF.

This rearrangement joins TRBV6-5 to TRBJ1-2; D unresolved. V was clipped by 0 bases and J by 4 bases, with 6 bases between them. The CDR3 consists of 13 residues. The germline gives CDR1 MNHEY, CDR2 SVGAGI. For the CDR3, the DNA is TGTGCCAGCAGTTACTCGGGGTTCTATGGCTACACCTTC. It yields the protein CASSYSGFYGYTF.

The chain links TRBV27 to TRBJ2-7; the D gene is possibly TRBD1 (5 bases). CDR3 length: 14 residues. Germline CDR1 is MNHEY and CDR2 is SMNVEV (reference sequence). Trimming took off 5 bases at V and 0 bases at J, with 11 bases between the two ends. CDR3 region: CASSPQGSSYEQYF. The CDR3 DNA sequence: TGTGCCAGCAGTCCGCAGGGTAGCTCCTACGAGCAGTACTTC.

The J gene is TRBJ1-2, the V gene TRBV6-5, with unresolved D. Germline CDR1 MNHEY, CDR2 SVGAGI. V gave up 4 bases and J gave up 5 bases, with 2 bases separating them. This CDR3 is 10 amino acids long. The CDR3 sequence is CASSLYGYTF. The CDR3, as DNA: TGTGCCAGCAGTTTATATGGCTACACCTTC.

This chain links TRBV11-2 with TRBJ2-1; D is possibly TRBD2 (5 bases). V was clipped by 1 base and J by 8 bases, with 21 bases between them. Germline CDR1 is SGHAT and CDR2 is FQNNGV. This CDR3 has 17 amino acids. In DNA, the CDR3 is TGTGCCAGCAGCTTAGGAGTCGGGTTCGCTAGCTCCTATGAGCAGTTCTTC. Translating it yields CASSLGVGFASSYEQFF. Full variable domain (missing parts from reference TRBV11-2 and TRBJ2-1): EAGVAQSPRYKIIEKRQSVAFWCNPISGHATLYWYQQILGQGPKLLIQFQNNGVVDDSQLPKDRFSAERLKGVDSTLKIQPAKLEDSAVYLCASSLGVGFASSYEQFFGPGTRLTVL.

V and J are TRBV7-9 and TRBJ1-5, with a possible D match to TRBD1 (5 bases). Between the trimmed V and J ends, which lost 1 base and 7 bases, there was a span of 11 bases. The CDR3 sequence is 14 residues long. Germline CDR1 is SEHNR and CDR2 is FQNEAQ (reference sequence). In DNA, the CDR3 is TGTGCCAGCAGCTTAGACGGGGCTCGGCAGCCCCAGCATTTT. Its protein product is CASSLDGARQPQHF.

The chain has TRBV29-1 and TRBJ2-3; D possibly uses TRBD1 or TRBD2 (5 bases each). This CDR3 has 14 residues. Trimming removed 1 base at V and 1 base at J, with 9 bases between. Germline assignment: CDR1 SQVTM and CDR2 ANQGSEA. DNA for the CDR3: TGCAGCGTTGAAGGGGGGTCAGGCACAGATACGCAGTATTTT. It specifies CSVEGGSGTDTQYF.

J is TRBJ1-3 and V is TRBV2, with TRBD1 as a possible D gene (6 bases). This CDR3 comprises 13 residues. Germline V gene sequence: CDR1 SNHLY, CDR2 FYNNEI. V lost 6 bases and J lost 6, with 12 bases in between. DNA for the CDR3: TGTGCCAGCAGCCCAGGGGTTTCAAACACCATATATTTT. Protein product: CASSPGVSNTIYF.

The V and J genes are TRBV4-2 and TRBJ1-5; D remains unclear. The CDR3 sequence is 18 residues long. Trimming pared 0 bases from V and 2 bases from J, leaving 17 bases between. Germline-derived CDR1 and CDR2 are LGHNA and YNFKEQ. The CDR3 DNA reads TGTGCCAGCAGCCAAGAAGGCCCGGGCGGGGAGGGCAATCAGCCCCAGCATTTT. Its translation: CASSQEGPGGEGNQPQHF.

This chain joins TRBV6-4 and TRBJ1-4, with 11 nucleotides matching TRBD1. This CDR3 is built from 19 residues. Germline V gene sequence: CDR1 MRHNA, CDR2 SNTAGT. V gave up 2 bases and J gave up 0 bases; unmatched junction bases: 8. The CDR3 DNA sequence: TGTGCCAGCAGTGACAGCGTGGACAGGGGGCGATCAACTAATGAAAAACTGTTTTTT. Its translation: CASSDSVDRGRSTNEKLFF.

This chain uses TRBV6-5 with TRBJ1-2; TRBD1 agrees at 8 bases. The CDR3 is 12 amino acids. In germline, CDR1 is MNHEY, CDR2 SVGAGI. V lost 11 bases, J lost 4 bases, and 6 bases stayed unmatched. CDR3 loop: CASFQGAYGYTF. In nucleotides, the CDR3 is TGTGCCTCATTTCAGGGGGCCTATGGCTACACCTTC.

CDR3 in amino acids: CASSPDRGIYGGYTF. Written as DNA, the CDR3 is TGTGCCAGCAGTCCGGACAGGGGAATATATGGTGGCTACACCTTC. V and J are TRBV27 and TRBJ1-2; 9 nucleotides line up with TRBD1. The germline V gene has CDR1 MNHEY and CDR2 SMNVEV (reference sequence). The V and J ends lost 5 bases and 7 bases, in that order; junction bases with no gene match: 11. The CDR3 length is 15 residues.

CDR3 bases: TGTGCCAGCAGTGAAGCTGAGGGGCCGCTCCTCCACTTT. It specifies CASSEAEGPLLHF. The chain is built from TRBV6-1 and TRBJ1-6, with D tentatively TRBD1 (5 bases). Germline assignment: CDR1 MNHNS and CDR2 SASEGT. The CDR3 runs to 13 residues. V was clipped by 0 bases and J by 15 bases, with 12 bases between them.

Only a few counts were recorded for this clone. This chain joins TRBV2 and TRBJ1-1; D might be TRBD1 (6 bases). V shed 7 bases and J shed 0 bases, with 12 bases lying between them. Germline-derived CDR1 and CDR2 are SNHLY and FYNNEI. This CDR3 contains 14 residues. CDR3 in DNA: TGTGCCAGCATTATTGGGACAATGAACACTGAAGCTTTCTTT. Residues: CASIIGTMNTEAFF.

The chain recombines TRBV2 with TRBJ1-1, with D possibly matching TRBD1 (5 bases). CDR3 length equals 14 residues. CDR1 and CDR2 (germline): SNHLY, FYNNEI. Deletions cut 6 bases from V and 4 bases from J, with 15 bases between. In DNA, the CDR3 is TGTGCCAGCAGGGTATCGTGGGGGAGCACTGAAGCTTTCTTT. Translation: CASRVSWGSTEAFF.

V gene TRBV29-1 combines with J gene TRBJ1-2; D is unresolved. Germline CDR1 is SQVTM and CDR2 is ANQGSEA. The length of the CDR3 is 13 residues. V was cut by 1 base and J by 4 bases, with 10 bases left in between. The CDR3 bases are TGCAGCGTTGAAGGGGGAGAAGTCTATGGCTACACCTTC. It is translated as CSVEGGEVYGYTF. The full variable domain, its missing parts supplied by reference TRBV29-1 and TRBJ1-2, is SAVISQKPSRDICQRGTSLTIQCQVDSQVTMMFWYRQQPGQSLTLIATANQGSEATYESGFVIDKFPISRPNLTFSTLTVSNMSPEDSSIYLCSVEGGEVYGYTFGSGTRLTVV.

V and J are TRBV10-3 and TRBJ1-1, with 9 nucleotides matching TRBD1. The V segment lost 3 bases and the J segment 0 bases; nucleotides outside the gene matches: 5. The CDR3 is 16 amino acids. Looked up from germline, CDR1 is ENHRY and CDR2 is SYGVKD. CDR3 in DNA: TGTGCCATCAGTGACCCCGGACAGGGGCTGAACACTGAAGCTTTCTTT. Protein sequence: CAISDPGQGLNTEAFF.

V usage is TRBV10-3 and J usage is TRBJ1-1; a possible D gene is TRBD1 (5 bases). The V end was cut by 8 bases, the J end by 5 bases, with 18 bases between. This CDR3 comprises 14 residues. Per the germline V gene, CDR1 is ENHRY and CDR2 is SYGVKD. CDR3 amino acids: CAIAGDPPATEAFF. DNA of the CDR3: TGTGCCATCGCCGGGGACCCCCCGGCTACTGAAGCTTTCTTT.

The CDR3: CASSQDLGNVGYTF. The CDR3 DNA is TGTGCCAGCAGCCAAGATTTAGGGAATGTAGGCTACACCTTC. The chain is built from TRBV3-1 (or the pseudogene TRBV3-2) and TRBJ1-2, with unresolved D. V was trimmed by 0 bases and J by 8 bases, leaving 13 bases between them. The length of the CDR3 is 14 residues. Germline V gene lookup returns CDR1 LGHDT and CDR2 YNNKEL (reference sequence).